This TCR beta chain was found in a study of control samples from healthy donors and cancer patients. TCRdb's copy holds only in-frame clones and misses some; the assay was immunoSEQ multiplex PCR. The sample contains about 150,000 clones, approximately 88% of which appear only once. The sample comprised blood. The clonotype originates from a man aged 25 to 40 in good health.

CDR3 DNA sequence: TGTGCCTGGAGTGTATCAGGGTACGAGCAGTACTTC. It yields the protein CAWSVSGYEQYF. The rearrangement uses TRBV30 and TRBJ2-5; perhaps TRBD1 as D (5 bases). The J call is uncertain, as TRBJ2-7 better fits the DNA end. This CDR3 is 12 amino acids long. CDR1 GTSNPN and CDR2 SVGIG come from the germline V gene (reference sequence).